The sequence of this T cell receptor beta chain was determined in a study of early T cells in non-severe SARS-CoV-2 infection. In this sample, this clonotype turned up many times. TCRdb re-called the 5' RACE reads through MiXCR, storing one row per CDR3 protein. The sample lists under 70,000 distinct CDR3 sequences; roughly 13% were seen once. The CDR3 loop spans 17 amino acids. Germline V CDR1 and CDR2: MNHNY, SVGAGI (reference sequence). V lost 7 bases and J 2 bases, leaving 21 bases between the germline ends. The TCR sequence derives from an adult who was a healthcare worker with PCR-confirmed SARS-CoV-2 infection or an uninfected control (not recorded which). The chain combines TRBV6-6 with TRBJ1-3; D may be TRBD1 (5 bases). Sequencing input: whole blood. CDR3 sequence: CASIVRGGEGTGNTIYF. DNA of the CDR3: TGTGCCAGCATTGTTCGGGGGGGAGAAGGAACTGGAAACACCATATATTTT.